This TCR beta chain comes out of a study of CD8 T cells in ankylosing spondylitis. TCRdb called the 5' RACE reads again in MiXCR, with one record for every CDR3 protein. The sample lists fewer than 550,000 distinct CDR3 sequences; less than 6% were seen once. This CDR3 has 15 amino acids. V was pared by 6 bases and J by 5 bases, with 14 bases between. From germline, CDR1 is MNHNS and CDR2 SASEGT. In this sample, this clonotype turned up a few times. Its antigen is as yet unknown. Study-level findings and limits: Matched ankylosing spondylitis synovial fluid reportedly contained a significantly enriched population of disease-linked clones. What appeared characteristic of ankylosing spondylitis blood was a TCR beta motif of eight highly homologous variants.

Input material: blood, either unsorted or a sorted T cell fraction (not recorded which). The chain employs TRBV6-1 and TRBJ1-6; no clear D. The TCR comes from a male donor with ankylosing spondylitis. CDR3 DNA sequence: TGTGCCAGCAGAACCAGGATCGCCGATAATTCACCCCTCCACTTT. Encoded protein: CASRTRIADNSPLHF.